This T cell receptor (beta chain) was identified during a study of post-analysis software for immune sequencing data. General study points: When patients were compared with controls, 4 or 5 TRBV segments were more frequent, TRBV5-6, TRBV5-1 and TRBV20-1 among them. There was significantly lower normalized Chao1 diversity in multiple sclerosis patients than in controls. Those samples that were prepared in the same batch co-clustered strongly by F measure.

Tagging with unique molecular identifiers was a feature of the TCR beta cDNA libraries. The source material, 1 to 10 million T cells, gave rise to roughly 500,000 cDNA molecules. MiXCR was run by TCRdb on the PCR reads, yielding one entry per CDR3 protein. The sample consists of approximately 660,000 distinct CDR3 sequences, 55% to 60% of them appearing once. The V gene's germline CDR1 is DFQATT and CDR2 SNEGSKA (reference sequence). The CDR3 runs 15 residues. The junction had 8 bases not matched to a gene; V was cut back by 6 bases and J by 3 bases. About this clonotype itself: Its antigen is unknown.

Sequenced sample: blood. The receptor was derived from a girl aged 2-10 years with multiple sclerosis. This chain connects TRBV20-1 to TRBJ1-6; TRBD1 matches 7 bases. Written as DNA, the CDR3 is TGCAGTGCCCGGGACAGAGGGAGCTATAATTCACCCCTCCACTTT. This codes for CSARDRGSYNSPLHF.